This T cell receptor beta chain was recovered during a study of shared clonotypes between healthy human individuals. Assay runs were performed at deep level. Authors' methods: Junction-only sequences produced by ImmunoSEQ had no quality scores, so filtering differed. Profiling relied on immunoSEQ multiplex PCR, and the TCRdb table lists in-frame clones only, not all of them. D and trimming were read from the DNA, whereas the V and J calls and clone size are those reported in that table. This sample has some 650,000 clones, with approximately 97% found just once. This CDR3 is built from 11 residues. Trimming took 6 bases from V and 2 from J, leaving 7 bases between them. Germline CDR1 and CDR2: DFQATT and SNEGSKA (reference sequence).

The receptor's source is a woman in her 30s in good health. The sample consisted of naive CD4+ T cells sorted from blood. As to subset: CD45RA+ positively selected. V and J are TRBV20-1 and TRBJ2-5; the D is unclear. The CDR3 DNA is TGCAGTGCGCCACAGCAAGAGACCCAGTACTTC. It is translated as CSAPQQETQYF.